The T cell receptor (beta chain) under discussion was sequenced for a study of beta chain features in type 1 diabetes (dated by TCRdb to between 2017 and 2018). Concerning the study at large: Patients and healthy donors did not differ in mean age, gender distribution, total cell number or subset yield. A total of roughly 98,000,000 sorted cells were examined across all samples, and RNA yield correlated strongly with the number of cells per subset. In the study, recently diagnosed type 1 diabetes patients and matched healthy donors were compared on the TCRB repertoires of their sorted circulating CD4+ T cell subsets. Regulatory and stem cell-like memory subsets were isolated from only 8 patients and roughly eight healthy donors, whereas naive and central memory subsets came from all 30 or so donors. Study-wide findings and limitations: Naive, central memory and regulatory TCRB repertoires appeared more similar among patients than among healthy donors. Patients with type 1 diabetes made fewer insertions and deleted more nucleotides at VDJ recombination sites, implying thymic rearrangement abnormalities. Shorter templates might have been favored by PCR, but patient and control samples were amplified and corrected together, so both groups would have been affected equally by any skew. In all four CD4+ subsets, TCRB CDR3 length was moderately but significantly shorter in type 1 diabetes patients. Because cDNA was sequenced instead of genomic DNA, highly expressing activated cells could be over-represented, though the groups showed no difference in activation or CD3 levels. Only small numbers of individuals were included in the HLA sub-analyses, which left unresolved whether HLA type had any influence on TCRB rearrangement.

A single peripheral blood draw of approximately 0.11 L on average was collected from each donor into heparinised tubes. A BD FACSAria II and a panel including CD45RO, CCR7, CD25, CD127, CD95 and CD27 were used to sort naive, central memory, regulatory and stem cell-like memory CD4+ T cells. Every sorted population had a purity above 95%. PBMCs were isolated immediately by Lymphoprep density gradient centrifugation and stained directly without culture. So that batch effects would be minimized, each experiment stained and sorted samples in pairs, pairing one healthy donor with one patient. Remarks on this clone: It has no known antigen specificity. Qualities for individual bases were not recorded, and no much larger clone is one base off.

The High Capacity cDNA Reverse Transcription Kit was used to reverse transcribe all of the isolated RNA, meaning that expressed TCRB transcripts were what got sequenced. Deep immunoSEQ sequencing was applied to naive, central memory and regulatory T cell samples, giving an average of around 4 million total reads per sample. Sorted cells were lysed in RLT buffer, and RNA was extracted using DNase-treated RNeasy Micro or Mini kits according to cell number. To prevent cross-contamination, each cell subset was processed individually, whereas patient and healthy donor samples were processed jointly. TCRB sequences were amplified from cDNA with the immunoSEQ multiplex PCR, producing 87-bp fragments spanning the CDR3 region. Sequencing of the amplicons was done on the Illumina HiSeq platform. The original methods were these. Synthetic template baselines were used to correct PCR bias computationally, reads within Hamming distance 2 were collapsed together, and singletons that could not be merged were discarded. Reads were aligned against IMGT so that V, D and J genes, CDR3 length and insertions or deletions at six rearrangement sites could be assigned. Clonotype counts were normalized to sorted cell number within each subset before computing true diversity and Gini coefficients with the tcR R package. The overlap coefficient, calculated on TCRB nucleotide sequences, was used to quantify repertoire sharing. Out-of-frame TCRB sequences from naive cells were analyzed to stand in for the pre-selection repertoire. TCRdb limited this immuneACCESS table to in-frame rearrangements with V and J called. A share of clones is missing; checked studies link under half to unresolved V genes, and the rest is unexplained. The V and J calls and clone size come from that table; D and trimming were worked out from the DNA. The sample includes about 640,000 clones, with around 12% observed a single time. The biggest ten clones account for roughly 0.11% of the sample.

Per the germline V gene, SGHAT is the CDR1 and FQNNGV is the CDR2. The CDR3 numbers 14 residues from cysteine through phenylalanine. The read is trimmed to its CDR3 DNA, 42 bases read in frame from base 1. Trimming at the junction amounts to 5 bases on V and 1 base on J, and the germline ends lie 12 bases apart. The TCR was taken from a man aged 30 to 45 with type 1 diabetes. Recombination joined TRBV11-2 with TRBJ2-7; a weak D assignment points to TRBD2 (5 bases agree). The specimen sequenced was naive CD4+ T cells from blood. Interpreted using the paper, the cell subset or site label stands for: true naive CD4+ T cells. DNA sequence: TGTGCCAGCAGCGGCTACGAGGGTTCCTACGAGCAGTACTTC. Its translation reads: CASSGYEGSYEQYF.